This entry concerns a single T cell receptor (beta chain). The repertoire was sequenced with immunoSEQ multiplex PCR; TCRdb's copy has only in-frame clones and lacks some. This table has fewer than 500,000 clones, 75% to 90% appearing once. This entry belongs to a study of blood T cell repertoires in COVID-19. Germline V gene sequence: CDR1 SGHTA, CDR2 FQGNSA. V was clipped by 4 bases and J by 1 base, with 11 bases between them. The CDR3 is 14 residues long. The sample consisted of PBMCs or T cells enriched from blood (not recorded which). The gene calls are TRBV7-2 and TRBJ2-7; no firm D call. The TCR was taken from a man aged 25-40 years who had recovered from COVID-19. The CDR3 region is CASSWVERSYEQYF. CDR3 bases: TGTGCCAGCAGCTGGGTGGAGAGGTCCTACGAGCAGTACTTC.